Presented here are 29 T cell receptor beta chains from one specimen sequenced in a study of regulatory T cells in long-lasting Graves disease. Time point indicated: newly diagnosed GD, antithyroid drugs for less than 3 months. There was RNA extracted from PBMCs, and the TCR library was made from it. For TCR beta, libraries came from iRepertoire HTBI primers and Arm-PCR of CDR3 regions. TCRdb ran MiXCR on the multiplex PCR reads and lists one entry per CDR3 protein. Among around 500,000 distinct CDR3 sequences, 9.5% to 15% were seen once, and the ten largest hold around 9.3%. The sample was also reused in another study, on T cells in Graves' hyperthyroidism and ophthalmopathy.

The sequencing here drew on peripheral blood mononuclear cells (PBMCs), taken at new diagnosis, from a patient treated with antithyroid drugs. These receptors were taken from a woman between 25 and 40 years old with Graves disease.

About this clonotype itself: It may be a read error: a sequence one base away is much more abundant. V and J are TRBV24-1 and TRBJ2-5; D is unclear. The germline V gene has CDR1 KGHDR and CDR2 SFDVKD. The CDR3 sequence is 14 residues long. The germline V and J ends were trimmed by 6 bases and 5 bases, with 15 bases remaining between them. CDR3 loop: CATSRSRIRETQYF. CDR3 bases: TGTGCCACCAGTCGCAGCAGGATAAGGGAGACCCAGTACTTC.

This clonotype showed up many times. V and J are TRBV7-8 and TRBJ2-5; D may be TRBD2 (6 bases). The germline V gene encodes CDR1 SGHVS and CDR2 FQNEAQ. The V gene lost 1 base and the J gene lost 4 bases, with 10 bases spanning the gap. This CDR3 is 14 amino acids long. The CDR3 sequence is CASSLGVGGETQYF. DNA of the CDR3: TGTGCCAGCAGCTTAGGAGTCGGGGGAGAGACCCAGTACTTC.

This clonotype was counted ten times or more. V usage is TRBV30 and J usage is TRBJ1-1, with D possibly being TRBD1 (5 bases). The CDR3 runs to 13 residues. Looked up from germline, CDR1 is GTSNPN and CDR2 is SVGIG (reference sequence). V lost 5 bases to trimming and J lost 0 bases, with 10 bases between them. Here the CDR3 reads CAWAGNLNTEAFF. The CDR3 nucleotides read TGTGCCTGGGCAGGGAACTTGAACACTGAAGCTTTCTTT. The full variable domain, with the rest looked up from reference TRBV30 and TRBJ1-1, is SQTIHQWPATLVQPVGSPLSLECTVEGTSNPNLYWYRQAAGRGLQLLFYSVGIGQISSEVPQNLSASRPQDRQFILSSKKLLLSDSGFYLCAWAGNLNTEAFFGQGTRLTVV.

Comment on this clonotype: At one boundary the junction diverges from the germline segment, which might be a read error. The chain recombines TRBV3-1 with TRBJ2-2, with D perhaps matching TRBD2 (5 bases). Germline CDR1 and CDR2: LGHDT and YNNKEL (reference sequence). This CDR3 spans 13 amino acids. CDR3 region: CASSYLATEELFF. CDR3 DNA: TGTGCCAGCAGCTACCTAGCCACCGAGGAGCTGTTTTTT.

This clonotype was detected ten times or more. V is TRBV12-3 or TRBV12-4 and J is TRBJ2-1, with D possibly matching TRBD2 (7 bases). This CDR3 has 14 amino acids. V was cut by 6 bases and J by 9 bases, with 18 bases left in between. The CDR3: CASSPVGASGEQFF. The CDR3 coding sequence is TGTGCCAGCAGCCCGGTGGGGGCTAGCGGTGAGCAGTTCTTC.

The chain has TRBV3-1 and TRBJ1-1; no definite D call. The CDR3 sequence is 14 residues long. Germline V gives CDR1 LGHDT, CDR2 YNNKEL (reference sequence). V lost 7 bases and J lost 6, with 18 bases in between. CDR3 nucleotide sequence: TGTGCCAGCACCTCCGGGAGGTTGGAGCCTGAAGCTTTCTTT. This gives the protein CASTSGRLEPEAFF.

The CDR3 reads CASSIVSITDTQYF. The CDR3 nucleotides are TGTGCCAGTAGTATAGTCAGTATCACAGATACGCAGTATTTT. This chain uses TRBV19 with TRBJ2-3; D uncertain. V lost 1 base and J 2 bases, leaving 7 bases between the germline ends. Germline V gene lookup returns CDR1 LNHDA and CDR2 SQIVND (reference sequence). This CDR3 spans 14 amino acids.

This clonotype was found a few times. V and J are TRBV19 and TRBJ1-2; D is undetermined. V shed 6 bases and J shed 4 bases, with 12 bases lying between them. This CDR3 contains 13 residues. CDR1 LNHDA and CDR2 SQIVND come from the germline V gene (reference sequence). DNA for the CDR3: TGTGCCAGTAGGGCCGCGGGCGTCTATGGCTACACCTTC. This translates into CASRAAGVYGYTF.

This clonotype has only a few counts. The junction and the germline gene differ at one end; a read error may be behind it. The chain has TRBV12-3 or TRBV12-4 and TRBJ1-3; 8 positions agree with TRBD1. The CDR3 is made up of 14 amino acids. This chain's CDR3 is CASRPTGTGNTICF. CDR3 bases: TGTGCCAGCAGGCCGACGGGGACAGGAAACACCATATGTTTT.

This clonotype was counted at least ten times. V is TRBV15 and J is TRBJ1-5; D gene uncertain. Germline CDR1 reads LNHNV; CDR2 reads YYDKDF (reference sequence). The CDR3 spans 16 residues. Deletions cut 3 bases from V and 5 bases from J, with 17 bases between. The CDR3 DNA is TGTGCCACCAGCAGGTGGAGGGCGGAGGGAGATCAGCCCCAGCATTTT. It yields the protein CATSRWRAEGDQPQHF.

This clonotype was observed a few times. The gene calls are TRBV20-1 and TRBJ2-1; D unresolved. Germline V gives CDR1 DFQATT, CDR2 SNEGSKA (reference sequence). The germline V and J ends were trimmed by 6 bases and 0 bases, with 24 bases remaining between them. This CDR3 spans 18 amino acids. CDR3 sequence: CSAPQLRYSQSSYNEQFF. The CDR3 region has the DNA TGCAGTGCCCCACAACTTCGTTATAGCCAGAGCTCCTACAATGAGCAGTTCTTC.

Ten or more counts support this clonotype. The chain is built from TRBV6-2 or TRBV6-3 and TRBJ1-6; unclear D gene. This CDR3 comprises 13 residues. Trimming stripped 4 bases from V and 10 bases from J, with 11 bases between. The germline gives CDR1 MNHEY, CDR2 SVGEGT. The CDR3 coding sequence is TGTGCCAGCAGTTTTAGATGGAGATCACCCCTCCACTTT. This translates into CASSFRWRSPLHF.

The chain is built from TRBV27 and TRBJ1-2; D possibly corresponds to TRBD1 (6 bases). The CDR3 length is 15 residues. CDR1 is MNHEY and CDR2 is SMNVEV in the germline V gene (reference sequence). Trimming shortened V by 3 bases and J by 8 bases, and 19 bases separated the two germline ends. CDR3 in DNA: TGTGCCAGCAGTTTTACTCCTGGGCCTAGGGGGGGCTACACCTTC. Its protein product is CASSFTPGPRGGYTF.

The table lists this clonotype with many counts. The rearrangement links TRBV20-1 to TRBJ1-5, with TRBD1 matching over 8 bases. V dropped 5 bases and J dropped 5; count of bases not matched to a gene: 5. The CDR3 is made up of 13 amino acids. CDR1 DFQATT and CDR2 SNEGSKA come from the germline V gene (reference sequence). In nucleotides, the CDR3 is TGCAGTGCTGGCACAGGGGGTGATCAGCCCCAGCATTTT. It encodes CSAGTGGDQPQHF.

The rearrangement uses TRBV30 and TRBJ1-3, with 9 bases aligning to TRBD1. This CDR3 region has 18 residues. V gave up 2 bases and J gave up 0 bases; unmatched junction bases: 11. Germline V gene data show CDR1 as GTSNPN and CDR2 as SVGIG (reference sequence). The CDR3 DNA is TGTGCCTGGAGTTCCCGCCGGGACAGGGTTGTCTCTGGAAACACCATATATTTT. It specifies CAWSSRRDRVVSGNTIYF.

The chain carries TRBV20-1 and TRBJ2-5; no clear D gene. V was clipped by 1 base and J by 6 bases, with 6 bases between them. CDR1 and CDR2 from the germline V gene are DFQATT and SNEGSKA (reference sequence). The CDR3 runs 11 residues. This chain's CDR3 is CSARGIQTQYF. The CDR3 DNA reads as TGCAGTGCTAGAGGGATTCAGACCCAGTACTTC.

The rearrangement uses TRBV7-2 and TRBJ1-2; D may be TRBD1 (6 bases). Germline values: CDR1 SGHTA, CDR2 FQGNSA. The length of the CDR3 is 15 residues. V gave up 4 bases and J gave up 4 bases, with 16 bases separating them. The CDR3 protein is CASSWRGGYSYGYTF. CDR3 bases: TGTGCCAGCAGCTGGAGGGGGGGGTACTCCTATGGCTACACCTTC.

This clonotype was detected many times. The V gene is TRBV6-2 or TRBV6-3, the J gene TRBJ1-5, with 10 bases lining up with TRBD1. V lost 8 bases to trimming and J lost 15 bases; unmatched junction nucleotides: 16. Germline V gives CDR1 MNHEY, CDR2 SVGEGT. The CDR3 has 14 amino acids. The CDR3 DNA sequence: TGTGCCAGCGGCCAGAGACAGGGGGCAAGAGTGGTGCATTTT. Translating gives CASGQRQGARVVHF.

This clonotype was observed at least ten times. J is TRBJ2-3 and V is TRBV5-1; tentative D call: TRBD2 (5 bases). Germline CDR1 is SGHRS and CDR2 is YFSETQ. The CDR3 is made up of 16 amino acids. Trimming left V 0 bases short and J 6 bases short, with 17 bases between. CDR3 region: CASSLDDGGPRDTQYF. The CDR3 nucleotides are TGCGCCAGCAGCTTGGATGACGGAGGACCCAGGGATACGCAGTATTTT.

This clonotype came up many times. V is TRBV12-3 or TRBV12-4 and J is TRBJ2-7; possibly TRBD2 for D (6 bases). V lost 8 bases, J lost 5 bases, and 16 bases lay in between. There are 13 residues in the CDR3. The CDR3 region is CASGQAREDEQYF. Written as DNA, the CDR3 is TGTGCCAGCGGCCAAGCAAGGGAGGACGAGCAGTACTTC.

As concerns this clonotype: A much larger clone differs by one base, so this may be a read error. This chain joins TRBV3-1 and TRBJ2-3, with D perhaps TRBD1 (5 bases). Gene TRBJ2-7 matches the end of the DNA better, so the J call may be wrong. The CDR3 sequence is 16 residues long. Germline CDR1 reads LGHDT; CDR2 reads YNNKEL (reference sequence). The CDR3 bases are TGTGCCAGCAGCGAAGTTTTTGTTGGGGCTACCTACGAGCAGTACTTC. Its protein is CASSEVFVGATYEQYF.

This clonotype showed up many times. The rearrangement joins TRBV5-6 to TRBJ2-2, with TRBD2 as a possible D gene (5 bases). The ends were cut back, 0 bases at V and 4 bases at J, with 7 bases in the middle. CDR1 and CDR2 (germline): SGHDT, YYEEEE. The CDR3 contains 14 residues. CDR3 sequence reads: CASSLVLATGELFF. CDR3 sequence (DNA): TGTGCCAGCAGCTTGGTTCTAGCCACCGGGGAGCTGTTTTTT.

In this sample, this clonotype turned up many times. The chain uses TRBV10-1 and TRBJ1-1, with D unresolved. The V gene lost 4 bases and the J gene lost 3 bases, with 12 bases spanning the gap. This CDR3 contains 14 residues. Per germline, CDR1 WNHNN and CDR2 SYGVQD (reference sequence). CDR3 region: CASSAAGRDTEAFF. The CDR3 DNA reads TGCGCCAGCAGTGCTGCGGGTAGGGACACTGAAGCTTTCTTT.

This clonotype was observed at least ten times. V usage is TRBV19 and J usage is TRBJ2-7; 8 positions agree with TRBD1. CDR3 length equals 15 residues. V trimming: 5 bases; J trimming: 3 bases; junction bases outside the gene matches: 9. CDR1 is LNHDA, CDR2 SQIVND, per germline (reference sequence). This CDR3 reads CASSPRTGGVYEQYF. DNA of the CDR3: TGTGCCAGTAGTCCTCGAACAGGGGGAGTCTACGAGCAGTACTTC.

V usage is TRBV29-1 and J usage is TRBJ2-1; D may be TRBD1 or TRBD2 (5 bases each). Per germline, CDR1 SQVTM and CDR2 ANQGSEA. The V end was cut by 7 bases, the J end by 9 bases, with 16 bases between. This CDR3 has 12 residues. CDR3 region: CSAGLAQGEQFF. The CDR3 nucleotides read TGCAGCGCTGGTCTAGCCCAGGGTGAGCAGTTCTTC.

This clonotype was detected only a few times. This chain uses TRBV13 with TRBJ1-4, with D possibly TRBD1 on 5 matching bases. This CDR3 spans 14 amino acids. V lost 3 bases to trimming and J lost 4 bases, with 9 bases between them. In germline, CDR1 is PRHDT, CDR2 FYEKMQ (reference sequence). The DNA of the CDR3 is TGTGCCAGCAGCTTCGGGACCTTTAATGAAAAACTGTTTTTT. Translation gives CASSFGTFNEKLFF.

This clonotype has at least ten counts. This rearrangement joins TRBV5-1 to TRBJ2-1; D is uncertain. CDR1 and CDR2 from the germline V gene are SGHRS and YFSETQ. The CDR3 has 15 amino acids. Between the trimmed V and J ends, which lost 0 bases and 7 bases, there was a span of 14 bases. As DNA, the CDR3 is TGCGCCAGCAGCTTGGCCCGTCTTGTCCAAAATGAGCAGTTCTTC. This codes for CASSLARLVQNEQFF.

This clonotype occurred many times. The chain links TRBV5-1 to TRBJ2-7; a weak D match, TRBD2 (7 bases). The CDR3 loop spans 17 amino acids. The germline gives CDR1 SGHRS, CDR2 YFSETQ. V was clipped by 7 bases and J by 0 bases, with 23 bases between them. CDR3 in amino acids: CASRLDPGGTLSYEQYF. The CDR3 DNA sequence: TGCGCCAGCCGATTGGACCCGGGGGGCACCCTCTCCTACGAGCAGTACTTC. Using reference TRBV5-1 and TRBJ2-7 for the parts outside the CDR3, the full variable domain is KAGVTQTPRYLIKTRGQQVTLSCSPISGHRSVSWYQQTPGQGLQFLFEYFSETQRNKGNFPGRFSGRQFSNSRSEMNVSTLELGDSALYLCASRLDPGGTLSYEQYFGPGTRLTVT.

There are a few counts of this clonotype. The rearrangement links TRBV7-2 to TRBJ2-1, with 11 bases that match TRBD2. This CDR3 contains 20 residues. The ends lost 1 base at V and 1 base at J; junction bases unmatched: 12. Germline V gene lookup returns CDR1 SGHTA and CDR2 FQGNSA. CDR3 in DNA: TGTGCCAGCAGCTTAGTCGTTAGCGGGAGGGTCCCGACATCCTACAATGAGCAGTTCTTC. Translated: CASSLVVSGRVPTSYNEQFF.